Listed here are 29 T cell receptor beta chains from one sample, sequenced in a study of shared T cell receptors in the human thymus. Repertoires were generated with immunoSEQ multiplex PCR, while TCRdb's copy carries only in-frame clones and drops some. Here the sample spans about 380,000 clones, roughly 94% being singletons. Sequences were obtained from thymocytes. The receptors were gathered from a human donor.

This clone appeared once. The V gene is TRBV6-5, the J gene TRBJ2-7; the D gene is possibly TRBD2 (5 bases). Looked up from germline, CDR1 is MNHEY and CDR2 is SVGAGI. Trimming shortened V by 4 bases and J by 0 bases, and 13 bases separated the two germline ends. The CDR3 extends over 15 amino acids. CDR3 in DNA: TGTGCCAGCAGTTCACGGGGAGAGCCCTCCTACGAGCAGTACTTC. Amino acids: CASSSRGEPSYEQYF.

V gene TRBV27 combines with J gene TRBJ2-1; tentative D call: TRBD1 (5 bases). Looked up from germline, CDR1 is MNHEY and CDR2 is SMNVEV (reference sequence). The CDR3 covers 11 residues. V was clipped by 6 bases and J by 16 bases, with 16 bases between them. The CDR3 region has the DNA TGTGCCAGCAGGGGGAATCTAGGACACTTCTTC. Amino acids: CASRGNLGHFF.

This chain uses TRBV6-5 with TRBJ2-1, with no clear D. The CDR3 loop spans 11 amino acids. Deletions cut 7 bases from V and 5 bases from J, with 6 bases between. The germline gives CDR1 MNHEY, CDR2 SVGAGI. This CDR3 is CASKTHNEQFF. For the CDR3, the DNA is TGTGCCAGCAAAACCCACAATGAGCAGTTCTTC.

The V gene is TRBV19, the J gene TRBJ2-3; 9 nucleotides match TRBD2. The germline CDR1 and CDR2 sequences are LNHDA and SQIVND (reference sequence). After removal of 4 bases from V and 5 bases from J, the junction contained 10 bases not matched to a gene. The CDR3 runs to 16 residues. The CDR3 spells CASSRNPGLARDTQYF. CDR3 DNA: TGTGCCAGTAGTAGAAACCCGGGACTAGCTAGAGATACGCAGTATTTT.

This clone was observed once. The genes are TRBV5-1 and TRBJ2-1; TRBD2 aligns across 7 bases. CDR1 and CDR2 from the germline V gene are SGHRS and YFSETQ. V shed 1 base and J 6 bases; nucleotides not matched to a gene: 4. The CDR3 has 14 residues. The CDR3 nucleotides are TGCGCCAGCAGCTTGCCATCGGGGGGCAATGAGCAGTTCTTC. It yields the protein CASSLPSGGNEQFF.

The chain employs TRBV18 and TRBJ2-1; 7 positions match TRBD2. This CDR3 comprises 16 residues. CDR1 KGHSH and CDR2 LQKENI come from the germline V gene. After removal of 0 bases from V and 2 bases from J, the junction contained 4 bases not matched to a gene. The CDR3 is CASSPPEAGTYNEQFF. The CDR3 DNA reads TGTGCCAGCTCACCACCGGAAGCGGGAACCTACAATGAGCAGTTCTTC.

The chain links TRBV28 to TRBJ1-4; D is unclear. Germline V gene lookup returns CDR1 MDHEN and CDR2 SYDVKM. The V gene lost 8 bases and the J gene lost 2 bases, with 21 bases spanning the gap. The CDR3 spans 17 residues. The chain's CDR3 is CASPSRVRHATNEKLFF. The CDR3 bases are TGTGCCAGCCCGTCAAGGGTCCGGCACGCGACTAATGAAAAACTGTTTTTT.

This clone was detected once. J is TRBJ1-4 and V is TRBV11-2; tentatively, D is TRBD1 (6 bases). Germline V CDR1 and CDR2: SGHAT, FQNNGV. V lost 5 bases, J lost 1 base, and 8 bases lay in between. This CDR3 is 14 amino acids long. The CDR3, as DNA: TGTGCCAGCAGCCAACAGGGAACTAATGAAAAACTGTTTTTT. Protein sequence: CASSQQGTNEKLFF. Supplemented by reference TRBV11-2 and TRBJ1-4, the full variable domain reads EAGVAQSPRYKIIEKRQSVAFWCNPISGHATLYWYQQILGQGPKLLIQFQNNGVVDDSQLPKDRFSAERLKGVDSTLKIQPAKLEDSAVYLCASSQQGTNEKLFFGSGTQLSVL.

The chain joins TRBV5-4 to TRBJ1-2; 7 positions agree with TRBD1. The CDR3 is made up of 15 amino acids. CDR1 is SGHNT and CDR2 is YYREEE in the germline V gene (reference sequence). Trimming removed 2 bases from V and 8 bases from J; junction bases left unmatched: 12. The CDR3 DNA reads TGTGCCAGCAGCTTTCCCGACAGGGACGGGAAAGGCTACACCTTC. This encodes CASSFPDRDGKGYTF. Full variable domain (remainder filled in from reference TRBV5-4 and TRBJ1-2): ETGVTQSPTHLIKTRGQQVTLRCSSQSGHNTVSWYQQALGQGPQFIFQYYREEENGRGNFPPRFSGLQFPNYSSELNVNALELDDSALYLCASSFPDRDGKGYTFGSGTRLTVV.

V is TRBV28 and J is TRBJ2-1, with D tentatively TRBD1 (6 bases). V lost 0 bases, J lost 10 bases, and 19 bases lay in between. The CDR3 consists of 16 residues. Germline CDR1 is MDHEN and CDR2 is SYDVKM. CDR3 sequence: CASSLCRQGQDGEQFF. In DNA, the CDR3 is TGTGCCAGCAGTTTATGTAGGCAGGGGCAGGACGGGGAGCAGTTCTTC.

Here the CDR3 DNA reads TGTGCCTGGAGCTTAGCGGTCGGGAATGAGCAGTTCTTC. This gives the protein CAWSLAVGNEQFF. The rearrangement links TRBV30 to TRBJ2-1, with D perhaps matching TRBD2 (6 bases). CDR3 length equals 13 residues. Per germline, CDR1 GTSNPN and CDR2 SVGIG (reference sequence). Trimming pared 3 bases from V and 7 bases from J, leaving 13 bases between.

This clone was detected once. This chain uses TRBV18 with TRBJ2-7, with D perhaps TRBD2 (5 bases). The CDR3 sequence is 15 residues long. Deletions cut 3 bases from V and 4 bases from J, with 16 bases between. Germline values: CDR1 KGHSH, CDR2 LQKENI. Here the CDR3 reads CASSPGLALSYEQYF. CDR3 coding DNA: TGTGCCAGCTCACCGGGCCTAGCCCTCTCGTACGAGCAGTACTTC.

This clone was observed a single time. This rearrangement joins TRBV28 to TRBJ2-7; TRBD1 matches at 7 bases. The ends lost 6 bases at V and 0 bases at J; junction bases unmatched: 2. The CDR3 extends over 13 amino acids. The germline gives CDR1 MDHEN, CDR2 SYDVKM. The CDR3 spells CASSWDSSYEQYF. The CDR3 bases are TGTGCCAGCAGCTGGGACAGCTCCTACGAGCAGTACTTC.

This clone was seen a single time. The chain carries TRBV6-1 and TRBJ2-7; tentatively, D is TRBD2 (6 bases). Per the germline V gene, CDR1 is MNHNS and CDR2 is SASEGT. There are 11 residues in the CDR3. Trimming stripped 10 bases from V and 6 bases from J, with 13 bases between. This chain's CDR3 is CATPGESEQYF. The CDR3 coding sequence is TGTGCCACCCCGGGGGAATCCGAGCAGTACTTC.

V gene TRBV2 combines with J gene TRBJ1-1; no reliable D call. V shed 6 bases and J shed 6 bases, with 11 bases lying between them. Germline CDR1 is SNHLY and CDR2 is FYNNEI. There are 12 residues in the CDR3. The CDR3, as DNA: TGTGCCAGCAGCCAGGAAGCACCTGAAGCTTTCTTT. This gives the protein CASSQEAPEAFF.

The V gene is TRBV28, the J gene TRBJ1-3; tentative D call: TRBD1 (5 bases). CDR3 length: 15 amino acids. Per germline, CDR1 MDHEN and CDR2 SYDVKM. V was clipped by 4 bases and J by 4 bases, with 14 bases between them. The CDR3 loop reads CASSSRRQKGNTIYF. Here the CDR3 DNA reads TGTGCCAGCAGTTCCCGAAGACAGAAAGGAAACACCATATATTTT.

The chain recombines TRBV28 with TRBJ2-7, with D possibly being TRBD2 (5 bases). The V end was cut by 8 bases, the J end by 2 bases, with 13 bases between. Germline V CDR1 and CDR2: MDHEN, SYDVKM. The CDR3 contains 13 residues. CDR3 loop: CASFERNTYEQYF. DNA of the CDR3: TGTGCCAGCTTTGAGCGGAACACCTACGAGCAGTACTTC.

This clone was counted once. V usage is TRBV15 and J usage is TRBJ2-7; maybe TRBD2 (7 bases). CDR3 size: 23 residues. The germline V gene has CDR1 LNHNV and CDR2 YYDKDF (reference sequence). Trimming shortened V by 0 bases and J by 2 bases, and 35 bases separated the two germline ends. This CDR3 reads CATSRDHKAHREKGRETTYEQYF. The CDR3, as DNA: TGTGCCACCAGCAGAGATCATAAGGCCCACAGGGAGAAGGGGCGGGAGACCACCTACGAGCAGTACTTC.

The J gene is TRBJ2-1, the V gene TRBV18; D is undetermined. Germline CDR1 reads KGHSH; CDR2 reads LQKENI. The CDR3 sequence is 16 residues long. Trimming left V 0 bases short and J 0 bases short, with 9 bases between. The DNA of the CDR3 is TGTGCCAGCTCACCACCGGGTGCAAGCTCCTACAATGAGCAGTTCTTC. It encodes CASSPPGASSYNEQFF.

This chain joins TRBV20-1 and TRBJ2-2; D unresolved. Looked up from germline, CDR1 is DFQATT and CDR2 is SNEGSKA (reference sequence). The CDR3 sequence is 11 residues long. V was trimmed by 6 bases and J by 6 bases, leaving 8 bases between them. The CDR3 region has the DNA TGCAGTGCCCGGGTGGCCGGGGAGCTGTTTTTT. This codes for CSARVAGELFF.

This clone has a single count. The chain couples TRBV5-1 to TRBJ2-3, with TRBD2 as a possible D gene (6 bases). The CDR3 has 16 residues. The V and J ends lost 0 bases and 1 base respectively, with 12 bases between them. Looked up from germline, CDR1 is SGHRS and CDR2 is YFSETQ. Here the CDR3 DNA reads TGCGCCAGCAGCTTGGGATCCCGGAGGGGCACAGATACGCAGTATTTT. It yields the protein CASSLGSRRGTDTQYF.

The rearrangement links TRBV7-9 to TRBJ1-4; 7 bases are a match to TRBD1. Per germline, CDR1 SEHNR and CDR2 FQNEAQ (reference sequence). Trimming cost V 2 bases and J 5 bases; bases outside gene matches: 5. CDR3 size: 15 residues. For the CDR3, the DNA is TGTGCCAGCAGCTTAAAGCAGGGGGGCAATGAAAAACTGTTTTTT. It is translated as CASSLKQGGNEKLFF.

The chain combines TRBV6-5 with TRBJ1-3; D call uncertain. V was shortened by 0 bases and J by 4 bases, with 13 bases between the two germline ends. The CDR3 sequence is 16 residues long. Germline CDR1 reads MNHEY; CDR2 reads SVGAGI. This CDR3 reads CASSYSKAGSGNTIYF. The CDR3 nucleotides are TGTGCCAGCAGTTACTCGAAAGCCGGGTCCGGAAACACCATATATTTT.

This sequence joins TRBV5-3 and TRBJ2-3; possibly TRBD1 for D (5 bases). TRBV5-3 is marked as an open reading frame, function uncertain. The V end lost 4 bases, the J end lost 2 bases, and 20 bases lay between the germline ends. This CDR3 comprises 17 residues. Here the CDR3 reads CARSPARCLGDTDTQYF. Here the CDR3 DNA reads TGTGCCAGAAGCCCAGCCCGTTGCTTAGGGGACACAGATACGCAGTATTTT.

The chain couples TRBV9 to TRBJ2-2, with D hard to call. Germline lookup yields CDR1 SGDLS and CDR2 YYNGEE. The CDR3 contains 11 residues. V dropped 1 base and J dropped 7 bases, with 2 bases sitting between them. CDR3 nucleotides: TGTGCCAGCAGCGTATTCGGGGAGCTGTTTTTT. Translating it yields CASSVFGELFF.

This chain links TRBV5-4 with TRBJ1-1; 11 positions match TRBD1. Unmatched junction bases numbered 14, after V lost 0 bases and J lost 1 base. The CDR3 extends over 20 amino acids. The germline CDR1 and CDR2 sequences are SGHNT and YYREEE (reference sequence). The CDR3: CASSLVRFPDRGRENTEAFF. CDR3 nucleotide sequence: TGTGCCAGCAGCTTGGTTAGATTTCCGGACAGGGGGCGCGAGAACACTGAAGCTTTCTTT.

The gene calls are TRBV7-8 and TRBJ2-2; tentatively, D is TRBD2 (6 bases). This CDR3 spans 14 amino acids. CDR1 and CDR2 from the germline V gene are SGHVS and FQNEAQ. Trimming left V 5 bases short and J 4 bases short, with 11 bases between. This CDR3 is CASSGGGITGELFF. The DNA for the CDR3 is TGTGCCAGCAGCGGTGGGGGGATCACCGGGGAGCTGTTTTTT.

The CDR3 DNA follows: TGTGCCAGCAGCTTAAGTCGGGACCCACTTTACAATGAGCAGTTCTTC. This encodes CASSLSRDPLYNEQFF. The chain couples TRBV7-2 to TRBJ2-1; D may match TRBD1 or TRBD2 (5 bases each). Trimming took 2 bases from V and 4 from J, leaving 15 bases between them. Germline V gene lookup returns CDR1 SGHTA and CDR2 FQGNSA. The CDR3 length is 16 residues. The whole variable domain, remainder taken from reference TRBV7-2 and TRBJ2-1, is GAGVSQSPSNKVTEKGKDVELRCDPISGHTALYWYRQSLGQGLEFLIYFQGNSAPDKSGLPSDRFSAERTGGSVSTLTIQRTQQEDSAVYLCASSLSRDPLYNEQFFGPGTRLTVL.

The chain combines TRBV5-5 with TRBJ1-2; 10 positions match TRBD1. The CDR3 consists of 16 residues. Germline CDR1 SGHKS, CDR2 YYEKEE (reference sequence). The V segment lost 4 bases and the J segment 4 bases; nucleotides outside the gene matches: 10. This CDR3 reads CASSRAGTGEVYGYTF. The CDR3 region has the DNA TGTGCCAGCAGCCGGGCCGGGACAGGGGAGGTCTATGGCTACACCTTC.